The next 32 T cell receptor beta chains were all read from a single sample in a study of blood T cell repertoires in COVID-19. TCRdb keeps only in-frame clones here, not all; method: immunoSEQ multiplex PCR. The sample lists about 270,000 clones; less than 90% were seen once. Sample: PBMCs or T cells enriched from blood (not recorded which). Receptor source: a woman between 45 and 65 years old who had recovered from COVID-19.

The chain carries TRBV3-1 (or the pseudogene TRBV3-2) and TRBJ1-4; 8 bases fit TRBD1. Germline CDR1 LGHDT, CDR2 YNNKEL (reference sequence). J gave up 4 bases and V 7 bases, and 8 bases lay outside the gene matches. There are 15 residues in the CDR3. As DNA, the CDR3 is TGTGCCAGCACCGCGACAGGGGATCTTAATGAAAAACTGTTTTTT. It yields the protein CASTATGDLNEKLFF.

The gene calls are TRBV20-1 and TRBJ1-6; D gene unclear. The germline CDR1 and CDR2 sequences are DFQATT and SNEGSKA (reference sequence). The CDR3 runs 11 residues. Trimming cost V 6 bases and J 11 bases, with 11 bases left between them. The CDR3 spells CSARSGTPLHF. The CDR3 nucleotides are TGCAGTGCACGCTCCGGGACACCCCTCCACTTT.

This sequence joins TRBV9 and TRBJ2-1; TRBD2 aligns across 10 bases. The CDR3 extends over 16 amino acids. Germline V lookup: CDR1 SGDLS, CDR2 YYNGEE. Germline trimming cut 3 bases from V and 6 bases from J; bases unmatched to any gene: 9. The CDR3 spells CASSAASGSGGNEQFF. DNA for the CDR3: TGTGCCAGCAGCGCAGCTAGCGGGAGCGGGGGCAATGAGCAGTTCTTC.

The chain joins TRBV11-2 to TRBJ2-1, with 7 bases matching TRBD1. Germline V CDR1 and CDR2: SGHAT, FQNNGV. This CDR3 has 16 amino acids. V lost 5 bases, J lost 9 bases, and 16 bases stayed unmatched. CDR3: CASSLLDRVLSGEQFF. The CDR3 DNA follows: TGTGCCAGCAGCCTTCTTGACAGGGTACTCTCTGGTGAGCAGTTCTTC. Using reference TRBV11-2 and TRBJ2-1 for the parts outside the CDR3, the full variable domain is EAGVAQSPRYKIIEKRQSVAFWCNPISGHATLYWYQQILGQGPKLLIQFQNNGVVDDSQLPKDRFSAERLKGVDSTLKIQPAKLEDSAVYLCASSLLDRVLSGEQFFGPGTRLTVL.

The chain carries TRBV9 and TRBJ2-1, with TRBD2 as a possible D gene (6 bases). This CDR3 has 15 residues. The V gene lost 3 bases and the J gene lost 9 bases, with 19 bases spanning the gap. Germline V gives CDR1 SGDLS, CDR2 YYNGEE. The CDR3 region is CASSATRVGAGEQFF. For the CDR3, the DNA is TGTGCCAGCAGCGCGACTAGAGTTGGCGCGGGTGAGCAGTTCTTC.

The chain combines TRBV4-3 with TRBJ1-2; D is possibly TRBD1 (5 bases). The CDR3 is 16 residues long. V lost 0 bases to trimming and J lost 5 bases, with 16 bases between them. The germline V gene encodes CDR1 LGHNA and CDR2 YSLEER. CDR3 residues: CASSQDLNRQFYGYTF. DNA for the CDR3: TGCGCCAGCAGCCAAGATCTTAACAGACAGTTTTATGGCTACACCTTC.

V usage is TRBV7-2 and J usage is TRBJ2-1; TRBD2 matches at 7 bases. CDR3 length equals 17 residues. V dropped 1 base and J dropped 6; count of bases not matched to a gene: 12. Germline V gene lookup returns CDR1 SGHTA and CDR2 FQGNSA. Written as DNA, the CDR3 is TGTGCCAGCAGCTTAGGTGGTAGCGGGTCCCCGGGCAATGAGCAGTTCTTC. It encodes CASSLGGSGSPGNEQFF.

This clone has only one observation. The gene calls are TRBV7-6 and TRBJ2-1; 9 bases are a match to TRBD1. The junction had 8 bases not matched to a gene; V was cut back by 4 bases and J by 7 bases. This CDR3 comprises 15 residues. The germline gives CDR1 SGHVS, CDR2 FNYEAQ. CDR3 nucleotide sequence: TGTGCCAGCAGCTGGGACAGGGCGGACGGGAATGAGCAGTTCTTC. This codes for CASSWDRADGNEQFF.

The chain links TRBV5-6 to TRBJ2-5; D is possibly TRBD1 (6 bases). Germline V CDR1 and CDR2: SGHDT, YYEEEE. The CDR3 loop spans 13 amino acids. V gave up 1 base and J gave up 7 bases, with 11 bases separating them. This CDR3 is CASSLWQGTTQYF. CDR3 sequence (DNA): TGTGCCAGCAGCTTGTGGCAGGGGACGACCCAGTACTTC. Using reference TRBV5-6 and TRBJ2-5 for the parts outside the CDR3, the full variable domain is DAGVTQSPTHLIKTRGQQVTLRCSPKSGHDTVSWYQQALGQGPQFIFQYYEEEERQRGNFPDRFSGHQFPNYSSELNVNALLLGDSALYLCASSLWQGTTQYFGPGTRLLVL.

This clone was observed a single time. The chain couples TRBV6-4 to TRBJ2-3; tentatively, D is TRBD2 (6 bases). This CDR3 comprises 16 residues. The germline V and J ends were trimmed by 5 bases and 6 bases, with 21 bases remaining between them. Germline V gene lookup returns CDR1 MRHNA and CDR2 SNTAGT. The CDR3 loop reads CASSSTGTGSWDTQYF. The CDR3, as DNA: TGTGCCAGCAGTTCGACCGGGACTGGGAGTTGGGATACGCAGTATTTT.

In regard to this clone: At one boundary the junction diverges from the germline segment, which might be a read error. This chain uses TRBV6-5 with TRBJ2-7; D remains ambiguous. The CDR3 is 11 amino acids. The germline V gene has CDR1 MNHEY and CDR2 SVGAGI. The DNA of the CDR3 is TGTGCCACTCTCCGGTCCTCCGAGCAGTACTTC. It specifies CATLRSSEQYF.

This chain uses TRBV30 with TRBJ1-6, with a possible D match to TRBD1 (6 bases). From germline, CDR1 is GTSNPN and CDR2 SVGIG (reference sequence). Trimming left V 4 bases short and J 3 bases short, with 16 bases between. The CDR3 has 16 residues. The CDR3 region is CAWISGDRSYNSPLHF. The CDR3 coding sequence is TGTGCCTGGATTTCAGGGGACCGGAGCTATAATTCACCCCTCCACTTT.

The gene calls are TRBV18 and TRBJ2-1, with 7 bases aligning to TRBD1. CDR3 length: 12 amino acids. The germline gives CDR1 KGHSH, CDR2 LQKENI. Trimming at V came to 4 bases and at J to 8 bases, leaving 2 bases not matched to a gene. CDR3 residues: CASSHGTDEQFF. For the CDR3, the DNA is TGTGCCAGCTCACATGGGACAGATGAGCAGTTCTTC. The full variable domain, with the rest looked up from reference TRBV18 and TRBJ2-1, is NAGVMQNPRHLVRRRGQEARLRCSPMKGHSHVYWYRQLPEEGLKFMVYLQKENIIDESGMPKERFSAEFPKEGPSILRIQQVVRGDSAAYFCASSHGTDEQFFGPGTRLTVL.

The gene calls are TRBV19 and TRBJ1-1; the D gene is possibly TRBD1 (5 bases). The germline V gene has CDR1 LNHDA and CDR2 SQIVND (reference sequence). Deletions cut 4 bases from V and 1 base from J, with 16 bases between. The CDR3 totals 16 residues. In nucleotides, the CDR3 is TGTGCCAGTAGTAACCCTCGACAGCACCCGAACACTGAAGCTTTCTTT. Encoded protein: CASSNPRQHPNTEAFF.

V gene TRBV27 combines with J gene TRBJ2-3, with a weak D call TRBD2 (6 bases). The V and J ends lost 2 bases and 5 bases respectively, with 14 bases between them. Germline CDR1 and CDR2: MNHEY and SMNVEV (reference sequence). The CDR3 is 15 residues long. The CDR3 region has the DNA TGTGCCAGCAGTTTAACTAGCAGACCTAGAGATACGCAGTATTTT. Protein: CASSLTSRPRDTQYF.

The rearrangement joins TRBV2 to TRBJ2-5; D perhaps matches TRBD1 (6 bases). Trimming took off 4 bases at V and 5 bases at J, with 14 bases between the two ends. CDR3 size: 14 residues. Germline CDR1 and CDR2: SNHLY and FYNNEI. CDR3 sequence reads: CASSGQGLRETQYF. In DNA, the CDR3 is TGTGCCAGCAGTGGCCAGGGGCTTAGGGAGACCCAGTACTTC. Full variable domain (outside the CDR3, taken from reference TRBV2 and TRBJ2-5): EPEVTQTPSHQVTQMGQEVILRCVPISNHLYFYWYRQILGQKVEFLVSFYNNEISEKSEIFDDQFSVERPDGSNFTLKIRSTKLEDSAMYFCASSGQGLRETQYFGPGTRLLVL.

The V gene is TRBV13, the J gene TRBJ1-1, with D hard to call. Between the trimmed V and J ends, which lost 3 bases and 5 bases, there was a span of 7 bases. Per the germline V gene, CDR1 is PRHDT and CDR2 is FYEKMQ (reference sequence). The CDR3 extends over 12 amino acids. The CDR3 coding sequence is TGTGCCAGCAGCTTCGGAGGGACTGAAGCTTTCTTT. Encoded protein: CASSFGGTEAFF.

V usage is TRBV15 and J usage is TRBJ2-7; 8 bases match TRBD1. V shed 2 bases and J 2 bases; nucleotides not matched to a gene: 5. The germline CDR1 and CDR2 sequences are LNHNV and YYDKDF (reference sequence). This CDR3 is built from 15 residues. CDR3 protein: CATSRPTGATYEQYF. In nucleotides, the CDR3 is TGTGCCACCAGCAGACCGACAGGGGCTACCTACGAGCAGTACTTC.

The V and J genes are TRBV7-2 and TRBJ1-5, with 7 bases matching TRBD1. In germline, CDR1 is SGHTA, CDR2 FQGNSA. The J segment lost 4 bases and the V segment lost 1 base, leaving 4 bases of the junction unmatched. The CDR3 extends over 15 amino acids. CDR3 DNA: TGTGCCAGCAGCTTAGTGACAGGGACTAATCAGCCCCAGCATTTT. This sequence encodes CASSLVTGTNQPQHF.

This sequence joins TRBV11-2 and TRBJ2-1; 14 nucleotides agree with TRBD2. V was pared by 0 bases and J by 8 bases, with 6 bases of the junction left unmatched. The CDR3 spans 17 residues. Germline-derived CDR1 and CDR2 are SGHAT and FQNNGV. CDR3 region: CASSLDPGLAGGDEQFF. For the CDR3, the DNA is TGTGCCAGCAGCTTAGATCCCGGACTAGCGGGAGGCGATGAGCAGTTCTTC.

This clone was seen more than once but under ten times. The chain couples TRBV28 to TRBJ1-5, with 7 bases lining up with TRBD1. The J segment lost 5 bases and the V segment lost 6 bases, leaving 10 bases of the junction unmatched. Germline V gene data show CDR1 as MDHEN and CDR2 as SYDVKM. The CDR3 is 15 residues long. CDR3 nucleotide sequence: TGTGCCAGCAGCCCTCCTAACAGGGGCGATCAGCCCCAGCATTTT. Its translation is CASSPPNRGDQPQHF.

The V call is TRBV2, the J call TRBJ2-5; TRBD2 matches 11 bases. Germline CDR1 reads SNHLY; CDR2 reads FYNNEI. Trimming removed 2 bases from V and 5 bases from J; junction bases left unmatched: 13. This CDR3 contains 18 residues. The CDR3 DNA is TGTGCCAGCAGTGAACGGCTAGCGGGAGGCATCTTGCTGGAGACCCAGTACTTC. It translates to CASSERLAGGILLETQYF.

The V call is TRBV2, the J call TRBJ1-4, with D unresolved. V was trimmed by 3 bases and J by 4 bases, leaving 6 bases between them. Germline V gene sequence: CDR1 SNHLY, CDR2 FYNNEI. This CDR3 is 13 amino acids long. The CDR3 nucleotides read TGTGCCAGCAGTGACAGGCGTAATGAAAAACTGTTTTTT. Translated: CASSDRRNEKLFF.

The chain combines TRBV5-1 with TRBJ1-1; D is perhaps TRBD1 (5 bases). CDR3 length: 13 amino acids. The germline V and J ends were trimmed by 4 bases and 4 bases, with 11 bases remaining between them. The germline V gene encodes CDR1 SGHRS and CDR2 YFSETQ. CDR3: CASSGGGTTEAFF. The CDR3 DNA is TGCGCCAGCAGCGGAGGAGGGACCACTGAAGCTTTCTTT.

The genes are TRBV11-2 and TRBJ2-1; 12 nucleotides match TRBD2. With 4 bases clipped from V and 5 bases from J, the junction kept 6 bases outside the gene matches. Germline-derived CDR1 and CDR2 are SGHAT and FQNNGV. The CDR3 totals 16 residues. CDR3 DNA: TGTGCCAGCAGCTCTAGCGGGAGGGGGTACCACAATGAGCAGTTCTTC. Translation gives CASSSSGRGYHNEQFF.

This clone has only a few counts. The genes are TRBV4-3 and TRBJ2-1; TRBD2 is a possible D gene (6 bases). The CDR3 covers 19 residues. V lost 1 base, J lost 2 bases, and 21 bases lay in between. Germline-derived CDR1 and CDR2 are LGHNA and YSLEER. This CDR3 reads CASSQVASTSSGPYNEQFF. CDR3 DNA sequence: TGCGCCAGCAGCCAAGTTGCCTCGACCTCGAGCGGGCCCTACAATGAGCAGTTCTTC.

The rearrangement joins TRBV29-1 to TRBJ2-7, with TRBD1 matching 8 bases. J lost 0 bases, V lost 4 bases, and 8 bases had no gene match. CDR1 and CDR2 from the germline V gene are SQVTM and ANQGSEA. This CDR3 contains 15 residues. Here the CDR3 reads CSVVMGQVTSYEQYF. The CDR3 DNA follows: TGCAGCGTTGTTATGGGACAGGTCACCTCCTACGAGCAGTACTTC.

V is TRBV28 and J is TRBJ1-1; D might be TRBD1 (5 bases). CDR1 and CDR2 (germline): MDHEN, SYDVKM. Deletions cut 1 base from V and 4 bases from J, with 10 bases between. The CDR3 is 14 residues long. The CDR3 nucleotides are TGTGCCAGCAGTTTATACCCTCAGGGCACTGAAGCTTTCTTT. This encodes CASSLYPQGTEAFF.

V is TRBV10-3 and J is TRBJ1-2; D is perhaps TRBD1 (6 bases). Trimming left V 0 bases short and J 0 bases short, with 8 bases between. The CDR3 loop spans 15 amino acids. Germline loops: CDR1 ENHRY, CDR2 SYGVKD. The CDR3 DNA follows: TGTGCCATCAGTGAGTCAGGACAGCCTAACTATGGCTACACCTTC. Amino acids: CAISESGQPNYGYTF.

The chain links TRBV28 to TRBJ2-3; 11 bases line up with TRBD2. Germline loops: CDR1 MDHEN, CDR2 SYDVKM. The CDR3 loop spans 16 amino acids. With 2 bases clipped from V and 2 bases from J, the junction kept 3 bases outside the gene matches. Written as DNA, the CDR3 is TGTGCCAGCAGTTTAGGGACTAGCGGTTACACAGATACGCAGTATTTT. It translates to CASSLGTSGYTDTQYF.

This chain joins TRBV19 and TRBJ1-5; 10 bases match TRBD1. Germline V CDR1 and CDR2: LNHDA, SQIVND (reference sequence). The trim removed 4 bases at V and 1 base at J, leaving 4 bases unmatched. This CDR3 comprises 16 residues. CDR3 sequence: CASSTQDRGSNQPQHF. In nucleotides, the CDR3 is TGTGCCAGTAGTACCCAGGACAGGGGGAGCAATCAGCCCCAGCATTTT.

This clone was observed a handful of times. V and J are TRBV12-3 or TRBV12-4 and TRBJ1-2, with D perhaps matching TRBD1 (5 bases). The CDR3 runs to 13 residues. Trimming removed 1 base at V and 7 bases at J, with 10 bases between. The CDR3 loop reads CASSLGRVTGYTF. In nucleotides, the CDR3 is TGTGCCAGCAGTTTAGGCAGGGTAACTGGCTACACCTTC.